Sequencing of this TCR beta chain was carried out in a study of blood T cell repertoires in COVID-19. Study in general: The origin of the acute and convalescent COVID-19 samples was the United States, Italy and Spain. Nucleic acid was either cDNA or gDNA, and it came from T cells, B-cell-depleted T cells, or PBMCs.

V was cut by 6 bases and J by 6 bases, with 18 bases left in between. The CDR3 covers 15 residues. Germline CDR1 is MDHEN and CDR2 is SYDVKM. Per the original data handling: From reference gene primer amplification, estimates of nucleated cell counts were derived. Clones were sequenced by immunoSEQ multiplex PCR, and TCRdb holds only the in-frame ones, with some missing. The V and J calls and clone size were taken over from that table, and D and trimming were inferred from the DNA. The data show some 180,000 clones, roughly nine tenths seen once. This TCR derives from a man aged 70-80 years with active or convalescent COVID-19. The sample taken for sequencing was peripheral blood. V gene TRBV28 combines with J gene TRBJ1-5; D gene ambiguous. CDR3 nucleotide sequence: TGTGCCAGCAGCCAAGGTGGGTCTGCAGGTCAGCCCCAGCATTTT. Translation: CASSQGGSAGQPQHF. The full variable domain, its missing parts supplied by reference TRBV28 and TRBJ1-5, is DVKVTQSSRYLVKRTGEKVFLECVQDMDHENMFWYRQDPGLGLRLIYFSYDVKMKEKGDIPEGYSVSREKKERFSLILESASTNQTSMYLCASSQGGSAGQPQHFGDGTRLSIL.